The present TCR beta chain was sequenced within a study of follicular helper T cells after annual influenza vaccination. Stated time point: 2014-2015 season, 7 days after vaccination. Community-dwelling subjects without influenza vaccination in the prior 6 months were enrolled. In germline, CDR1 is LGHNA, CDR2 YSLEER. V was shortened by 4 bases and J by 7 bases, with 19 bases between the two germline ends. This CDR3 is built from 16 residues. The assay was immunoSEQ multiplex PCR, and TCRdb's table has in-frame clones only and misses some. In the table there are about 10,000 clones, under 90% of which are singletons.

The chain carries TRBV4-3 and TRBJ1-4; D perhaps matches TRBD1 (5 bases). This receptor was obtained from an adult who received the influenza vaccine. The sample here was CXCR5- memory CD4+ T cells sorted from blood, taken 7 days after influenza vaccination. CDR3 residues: CASSPSYPGPAEKLFF. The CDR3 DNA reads TGCGCCAGCAGCCCCTCCTACCCGGGGCCGGCTGAAAAACTGTTTTTT.